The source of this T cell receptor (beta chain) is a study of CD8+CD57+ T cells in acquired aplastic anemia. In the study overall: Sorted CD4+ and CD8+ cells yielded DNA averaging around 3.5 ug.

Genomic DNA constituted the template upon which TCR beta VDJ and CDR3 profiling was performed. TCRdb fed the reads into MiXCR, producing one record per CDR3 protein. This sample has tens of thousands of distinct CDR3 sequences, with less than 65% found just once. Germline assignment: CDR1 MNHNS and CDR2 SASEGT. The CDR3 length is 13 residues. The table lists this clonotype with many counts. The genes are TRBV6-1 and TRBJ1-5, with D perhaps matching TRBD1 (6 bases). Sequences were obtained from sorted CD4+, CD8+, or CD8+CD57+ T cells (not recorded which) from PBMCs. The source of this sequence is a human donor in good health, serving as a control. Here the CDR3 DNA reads TGTGCGACCGACAGGTTCGGGAATCAGCCCCAGCATTTT. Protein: CATDRFGNQPQHF.